Listed below are T cell receptor beta chains from one sample, sequenced in a study of T cells in narcolepsy. Some clones are missing from TCRdb's copy, which holds only in-frame ones; the method was immunoSEQ multiplex PCR. The sample yields tens of thousands of clones, roughly 88% seen once. Input material: CD45RA- memory CD4+ T cells from PBMCs. All receptors come from a human donor with narcolepsy. CDR3s include the opening cysteine and the closing phenylalanine or tryptophan. Each record gives: D gene, clone size, V gene, J gene, CDR3 DNA, CDR3 protein. A D gene is named only where the DNA matches it firmly. The size field is filled for only some rows; it gives once, few, many or a size class.

NA	NA	TRBV19	TRBJ1-2	TGTGCCAGTAGTATAGAGGAGACAGGAGTTTATGGCTACACCTTC	CASSIEETGVYGYTF
TRBD1	NA	TRBV16	TRBJ1-5	TGTGCCAGCAGCCGCGGACAGGGGAATCAGCCCCAGCATTTT	CASSRGQGNQPQHF
NA	NA	TRBV5-1	TRBJ2-1	TGCGCCAGCAGCTTGGTCTCCGCGGGGGAGCAGTTCTTC	CASSLVSAGEQFF
NA	NA	TRBV5-1	TRBJ1-1	TGCGCCAGCAGCACTTCCGGGGCAGGGGTCACTGAAGCTTTCTTT	CASSTSGAGVTEAFF
NA	NA	TRBV7-2	TRBJ1-6	TGTGCCAGCAGCCAGCCTAACAAAGGTTCACCCCTCCACTTT	CASSQPNKGSPLHF
NA	NA	TRBV15	TRBJ2-5	TGTGCCACCAGCAGAAGCAGCGGGCAAGAGACCCAGTACTTC	CATSRSSGQETQYF
NA	NA	TRBV7-9	TRBJ1-5	TGTGCCAGCAGCGGGGGGGGCCTTGCCAATCAGCCCCAGCATTTT	CASSGGGLANQPQHF
TRBD1	once	TRBV7-2	TRBJ1-6	TGTGCCAGCAGCTTGGGCGGACAGGGGGCGCGGGGAGATTCACCCCTCCACTTT	CASSLGGQGARGDSPLHF
NA	NA	TRBV5-5	TRBJ1-4	TGTGCCAGCAGCGAAGGGGTACGGGGGGTTACTAATGAAAAACTGTTTTTT	CASSEGVRGVTNEKLFF
NA	NA	TRBV9	TRBJ1-6	TGTGCCAGCAGCGTAGCAGCGACGGATTCACCCCTCCACTTT	CASSVAATDSPLHF
NA	NA	TRBV5-1	TRBJ1-4	TGCGCCAGCAGTTCAATCCCGGGGGCAGTTACTGAAAAACTGTTTTTT	CASSSIPGAVTEKLFF
NA	NA	TRBV9	TRBJ1-4	TGTGCCAGCGGGGTGGCCGATAATGAAAAACTGTTTTTT	CASGVADNEKLFF
NA	NA	TRBV27	TRBJ2-7	TGTGCCAGCACGGCATATAGGGGGGGGACAGCCTCCTCCCGAACCTACGAGCAGTACTTC	CASTAYRGGTASSRTYEQYF
NA	NA	TRBV10-3	TRBJ1-5	TGTGCCATCAGTGGAAACAACGTCAATCAGCCCCAGCATTTT	CAISGNNVNQPQHF
TRBD1	NA	TRBV28	TRBJ1-1	TGTGCCAGCAGTTCGTACAGGGGGGGCACTGAAGCTTTCTTT	CASSSYRGGTEAFF
TRBD2	NA	TRBV5-8	TRBJ2-1	TGTGCCAGCAGCTTGGACCTAGCGGGAGTGAATGAGCAGTTCTTC	CASSLDLAGVNEQFF
NA	NA	TRBV5-4	TRBJ1-2	TGTGCCAGCAGCTTGGATCATTTCTATGGCTACACCTTC	CASSLDHFYGYTF
NA	NA	TRBV28	TRBJ2-5	TGTGCCAGCAGTTCAGGGGGGGGGCGAGAGACCCAGTACTTC	CASSSGGGRETQYF
NA	NA	TRBV4-3	TRBJ2-1	TGCGCCAGCAGCCAAGATTCGGGCCAACCTTACAATGAGCAGTTCTTC	CASSQDSGQPYNEQFF
TRBD2	once	TRBV29-1	TRBJ2-3	TGCAGCGAAGCGGGGCACACAGATACGCAGTATTTT	CSEAGHTDTQYF
NA	NA	TRBV10-1	TRBJ2-1	TGCGCCAGCAGTGGAGCTAGCGTAAATGAGCAGTTCTTC	CASSGASVNEQFF
TRBD2	once	TRBV19	TRBJ2-7	TGTGCCAGTAGTCTAATTTCGCCTAGCGGGGATTACGAGCAGTACTTC	CASSLISPSGDYEQYF
NA	NA	TRBV27	TRBJ2-7	TGTGCCAGCAGTTTCGAGCCGGGATTCTACGAGCAGTACTTC	CASSFEPGFYEQYF
NA	NA	TRBV6-6	TRBJ1-2	TGTGCCAGCAGTTACATCGGGGAGAATGGCTACACCTTC	CASSYIGENGYTF
TRBD2	NA	TRBV4-2	TRBJ2-7	TGTGCCAGCAGCCAAGCGACTAGCGGGGCTGCCGACGAGCAGTACTTC	CASSQATSGAADEQYF
NA	NA	TRBV30	TRBJ1-3	TGTGCCTGGAGTCTGGTATCCGGAAACACCATATATTTT	CAWSLVSGNTIYF
NA	NA	TRBV19	TRBJ2-5	TGTGCCAGTAGTGCTACTTGGACTAAACTCAACCCGACCCAGTACTTC	CASSATWTKLNPTQYF
TRBD1	once	TRBV9	TRBJ1-4	TGTGCCAGCAGCGTAGGGACAGGGGCTAATGAAAAACTGTTTTTT	CASSVGTGANEKLFF
NA	NA	TRBV21-1	TRBJ1-2	TGTGCCCACGGGACGACGACAGGGTTCAACTATGGCTACACCTTC	CAHGTTTGFNYGYTF
NA	NA	TRBV21-1	TRBJ2-2	TGTGCCAGCAGCACCGCGAGTCGACAGGTTTTAGGCACCGGGGAGCTGTTTTTT	CASSTASRQVLGTGELFF
NA	NA	TRBV7-2	TRBJ1-3	TGTGCCAGCAGCCCAGAGGGGGTTGCCTCTGGAAACACCATATATTTT	CASSPEGVASGNTIYF
NA	NA	TRBV6-5	TRBJ2-7	TGTGCCAGCAGACAACCCCCCAGATACGAGCAGTACTTC	CASRQPPRYEQYF
NA	NA	TRBV4-1	TRBJ2-3	TGCGCCAGCAGCCACCCCCGAGGGGGGGGCGCAGATACGCAGTATTTT	CASSHPRGGGADTQYF
NA	NA	TRBV19	TRBJ2-7	TGTGCCAGTAGTATGACCGGGAGCTCCTACGAGCAGTACTTC	CASSMTGSSYEQYF
TRBD2	NA	TRBV7-2	TRBJ2-7	TGTGCCAGCAGCTTAGTAGCGGGTAGCTACGAGCAGTACTTC	CASSLVAGSYEQYF
NA	once	TRBV2	TRBJ2-7	TGTGCCAGCAGAAGCACAGCCAACCTTTACGAGCAGTACTTC	CASRSTANLYEQYF
TRBD2	NA	TRBV7-8	TRBJ2-1	TGTGCCAGCTTGGCGGGAGGGCCGGGAGAGCAGTTCTTC	CASLAGGPGEQFF
NA	NA	TRBV9	TRBJ1-5	TGTGCCAGCAGCGTATCATGGGGCGCAACGACCCAGCATTTT	CASSVSWGATTQHF
NA	NA	TRBV30	TRBJ1-2	TGTGCCTGGAGGGGAGGCCGCGCGTATGGCTACACCTTC	CAWRGGRAYGYTF
NA	NA	TRBV2	TRBJ2-1	TGTGCCAGCAGTGCGCCCTACAATGAGCAGTTCTTC	CASSAPYNEQFF
NA	NA	TRBV2	TRBJ2-7	TGTGCCACCCAAGCAAGCTACGCGGGGGAGCAGTACTTC	CATQASYAGEQYF
TRBD2	NA	TRBV7-9	TRBJ2-1	TGTGCCAGCAGCCCCTATTCTAGCGGGAGGTCTAACAATGAGCAGTTCTTC	CASSPYSSGRSNNEQFF
NA	NA	TRBV7-2	TRBJ2-5	TGTGCCAGCAGCCGGGCCTCAGCGGAGACCCAGTACTTC	CASSRASAETQYF
NA	NA	TRBV6-1	TRBJ2-1	TGTGCCAGCAGCCTGGCCGGGGCGCTTGGAAATGAGCAGTTCTTC	CASSLAGALGNEQFF
NA	NA	TRBV27	TRBJ1-1	TGTGCCAGCAGTTTAGGAGCAGGGCCTGAAGCTTTCTTT	CASSLGAGPEAFF
NA	NA	TRBV7-8	TRBJ1-1	TGTGCCAGCAGCTTAGGGGCCGCGAACACTGAAGCTTTCTTT	CASSLGAANTEAFF
TRBD1	NA	TRBV4-3	TRBJ1-4	TGCGCCAGCAGCCTGGGACAGGGGGCAGAAAAACTGTTTTTT	CASSLGQGAEKLFF
NA	once	TRBV9	TRBJ2-7	TGTGCCAGCAGCGTAGGGCAGGGTACGTACGAGCAGTACTTC	CASSVGQGTYEQYF
NA	NA	TRBV30	TRBJ2-5	TGTGCCTGGAGTTTCCAGGGGGGGGAGACCCAGTACTTC	CAWSFQGGETQYF
TRBD1	NA	TRBV7-9	TRBJ2-3	TGTGCCAGCAGCCCGGGACAGACGAACACAGATACGCAGTATTTT	CASSPGQTNTDTQYF